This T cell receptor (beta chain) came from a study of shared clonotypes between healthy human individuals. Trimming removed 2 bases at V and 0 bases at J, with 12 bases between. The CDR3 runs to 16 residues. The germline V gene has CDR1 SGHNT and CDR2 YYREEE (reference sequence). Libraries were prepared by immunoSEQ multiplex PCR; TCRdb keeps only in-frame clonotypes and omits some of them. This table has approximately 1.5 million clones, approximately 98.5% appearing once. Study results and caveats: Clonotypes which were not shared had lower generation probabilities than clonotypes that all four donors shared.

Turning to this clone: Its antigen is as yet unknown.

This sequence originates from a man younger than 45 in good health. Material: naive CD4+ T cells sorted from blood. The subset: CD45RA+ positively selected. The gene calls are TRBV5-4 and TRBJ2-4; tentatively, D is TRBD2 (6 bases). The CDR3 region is CASSFRLEPAKNIQYF. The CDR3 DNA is TGTGCCAGCAGCTTCCGACTAGAGCCAGCCAAAAACATTCAGTACTTC.